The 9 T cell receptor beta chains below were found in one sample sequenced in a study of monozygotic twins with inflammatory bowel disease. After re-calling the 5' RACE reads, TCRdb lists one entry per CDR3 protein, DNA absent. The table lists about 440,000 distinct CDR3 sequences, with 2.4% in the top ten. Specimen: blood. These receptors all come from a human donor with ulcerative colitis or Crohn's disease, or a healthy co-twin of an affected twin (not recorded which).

CDR3 region: CASSLKDNEQFF. This sequence joins TRBV5-1 and TRBJ2-1. The CDR3 is 12 residues long. Germline V lookup: CDR1 SGHRS, CDR2 YFSETQ.

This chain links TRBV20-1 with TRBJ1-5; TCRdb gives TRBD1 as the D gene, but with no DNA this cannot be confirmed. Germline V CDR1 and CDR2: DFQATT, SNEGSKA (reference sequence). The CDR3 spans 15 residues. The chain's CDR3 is CSARETGVGSQPQHF.

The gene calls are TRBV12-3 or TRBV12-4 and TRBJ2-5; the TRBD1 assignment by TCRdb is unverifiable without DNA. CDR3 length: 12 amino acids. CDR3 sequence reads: CASRIRAETQYF.

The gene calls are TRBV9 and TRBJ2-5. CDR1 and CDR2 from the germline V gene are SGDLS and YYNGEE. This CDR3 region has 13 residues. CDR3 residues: CASSLHSEQTQYF.

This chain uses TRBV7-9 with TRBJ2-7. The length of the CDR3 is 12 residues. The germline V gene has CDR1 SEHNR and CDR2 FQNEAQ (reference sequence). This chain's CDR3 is CASSHEQHEQYF. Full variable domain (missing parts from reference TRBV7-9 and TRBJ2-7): DTGVSQNPRHKITKRGQNVTFRCDPISEHNRLYWYRQTLGQGPEFLTYFQNEAQLEKSRLLSDRFSAERPKGSFSTLEIQRTEQGDSAMYLCASSHEQHEQYFGPGTRLTVT.

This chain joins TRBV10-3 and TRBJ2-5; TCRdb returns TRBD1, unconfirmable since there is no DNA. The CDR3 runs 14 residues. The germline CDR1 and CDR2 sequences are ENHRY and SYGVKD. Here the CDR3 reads CAISDERGGETQYF.

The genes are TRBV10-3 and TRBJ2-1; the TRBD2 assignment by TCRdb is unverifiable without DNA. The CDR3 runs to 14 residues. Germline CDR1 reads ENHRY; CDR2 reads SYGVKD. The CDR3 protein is CAISEGASYWEQFF.

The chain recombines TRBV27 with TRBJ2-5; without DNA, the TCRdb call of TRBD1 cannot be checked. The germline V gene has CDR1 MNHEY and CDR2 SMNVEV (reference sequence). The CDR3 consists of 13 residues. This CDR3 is CASSLRGEETQYF.

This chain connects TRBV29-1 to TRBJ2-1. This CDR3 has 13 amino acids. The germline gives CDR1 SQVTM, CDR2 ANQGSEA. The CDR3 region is CSVEGTRMDEQFF.